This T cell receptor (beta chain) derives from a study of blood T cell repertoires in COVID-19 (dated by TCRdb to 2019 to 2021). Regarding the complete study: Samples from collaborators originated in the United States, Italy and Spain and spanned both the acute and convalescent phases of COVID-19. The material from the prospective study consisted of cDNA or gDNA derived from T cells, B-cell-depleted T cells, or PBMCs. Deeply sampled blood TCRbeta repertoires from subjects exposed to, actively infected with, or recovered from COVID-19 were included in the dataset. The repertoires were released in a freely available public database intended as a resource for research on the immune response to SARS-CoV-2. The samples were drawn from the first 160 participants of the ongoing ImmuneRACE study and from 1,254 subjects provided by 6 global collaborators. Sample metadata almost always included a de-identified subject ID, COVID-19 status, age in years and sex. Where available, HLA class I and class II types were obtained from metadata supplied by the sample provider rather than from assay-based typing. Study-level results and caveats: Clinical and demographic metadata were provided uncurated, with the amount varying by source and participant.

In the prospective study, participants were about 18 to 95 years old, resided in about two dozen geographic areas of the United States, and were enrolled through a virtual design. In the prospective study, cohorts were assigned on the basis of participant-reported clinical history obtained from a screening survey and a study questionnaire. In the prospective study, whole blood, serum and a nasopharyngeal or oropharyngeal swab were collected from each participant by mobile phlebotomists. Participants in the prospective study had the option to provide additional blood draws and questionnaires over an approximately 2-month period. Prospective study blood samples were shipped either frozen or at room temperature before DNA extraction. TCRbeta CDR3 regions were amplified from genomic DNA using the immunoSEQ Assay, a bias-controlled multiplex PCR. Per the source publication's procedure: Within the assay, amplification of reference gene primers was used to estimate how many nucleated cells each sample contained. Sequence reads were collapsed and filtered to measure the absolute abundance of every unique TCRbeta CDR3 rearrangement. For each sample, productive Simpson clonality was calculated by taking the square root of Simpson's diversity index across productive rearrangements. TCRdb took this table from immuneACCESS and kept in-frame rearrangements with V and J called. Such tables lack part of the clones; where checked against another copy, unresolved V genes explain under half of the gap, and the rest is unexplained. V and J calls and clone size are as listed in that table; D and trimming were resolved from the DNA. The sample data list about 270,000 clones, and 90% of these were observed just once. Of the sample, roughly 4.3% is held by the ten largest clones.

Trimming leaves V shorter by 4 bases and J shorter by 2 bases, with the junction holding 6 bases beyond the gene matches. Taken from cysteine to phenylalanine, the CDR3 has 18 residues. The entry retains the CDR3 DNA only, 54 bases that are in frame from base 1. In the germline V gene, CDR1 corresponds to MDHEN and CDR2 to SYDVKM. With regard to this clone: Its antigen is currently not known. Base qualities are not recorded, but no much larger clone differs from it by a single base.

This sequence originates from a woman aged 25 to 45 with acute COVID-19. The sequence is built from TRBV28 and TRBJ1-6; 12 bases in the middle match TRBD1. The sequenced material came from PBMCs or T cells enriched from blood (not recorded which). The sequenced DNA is TGTGCCAGCAGTTCCCCCGGGACAGGGGGCGCCTATAATTCACCCCTCCACTTT. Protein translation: CASSSPGTGGAYNSPLHF. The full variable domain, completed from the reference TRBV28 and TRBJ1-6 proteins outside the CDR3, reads DVKVTQSSRYLVKRTGEKVFLECVQDMDHENMFWYRQDPGLGLRLIYFSYDVKMKEKGDIPEGYSVSREKKERFSLILESASTNQTSMYLCASSSPGTGGAYNSPLHFGNGTRLTVT.